This T cell receptor (beta chain) was obtained from a study of T cells expressing NK-cell markers. Study summary: Obtained from sorted CD3+CD56+NKG2C+, CD3+CD56+NKG2C- and CD3+CD56-NKG2C+ T cells were the TCR beta repertoires. Within the sequenced cohort of eight donors, seven exhibited HCMV seropositivity and one was seronegative. General study results and limits: A range of about 1.0-7.0% of CD8+ T cells consisted of dominant NKG2C+ clonotypes in several donors.

The CDR3 spans 15 residues. Per germline, CDR1 SQVTM and CDR2 ANQGSEA. Comments on this clonotype: Its specificity is unknown.

TCRdb reprocessed the 5' RACE reads, keeping one entry per CDR3 protein, no DNA. Recorded for this sample: 25,000 to 35,000 distinct CDR3 sequences. The gene calls are TRBV29-1 and TRBJ2-1; TCRdb outputs TRBD2, but without DNA this stays unchecked. This receptor was taken from a woman between 18 and 70 years old in good health. Material for sequencing was blood T cells: a sorted CD56 or NKG2C T cell subset, CD4+ or CD8+ T cells, or bulk PBMC T cells (not recorded which). The CDR3 reads CSVEKLAGAYNEQFF.